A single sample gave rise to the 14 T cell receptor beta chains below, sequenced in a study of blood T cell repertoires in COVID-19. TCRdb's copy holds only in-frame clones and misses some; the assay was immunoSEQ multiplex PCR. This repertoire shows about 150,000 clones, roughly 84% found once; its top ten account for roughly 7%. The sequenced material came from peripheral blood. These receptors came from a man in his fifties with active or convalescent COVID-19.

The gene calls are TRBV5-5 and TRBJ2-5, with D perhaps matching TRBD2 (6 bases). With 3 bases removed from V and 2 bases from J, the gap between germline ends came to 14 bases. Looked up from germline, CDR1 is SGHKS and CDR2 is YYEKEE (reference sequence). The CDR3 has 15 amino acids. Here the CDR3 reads CASSSGAGWQETQYF. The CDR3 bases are TGTGCCAGCAGCTCCGGTGCGGGGTGGCAAGAGACCCAGTACTTC.

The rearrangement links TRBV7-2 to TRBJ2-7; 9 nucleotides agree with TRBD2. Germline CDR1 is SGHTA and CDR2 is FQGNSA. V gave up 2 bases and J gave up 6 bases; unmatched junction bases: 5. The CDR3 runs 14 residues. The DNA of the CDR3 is TGTGCCAGCAGCTTACGGGGACTAGCTTCCGAGCAGTACTTC. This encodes CASSLRGLASEQYF.

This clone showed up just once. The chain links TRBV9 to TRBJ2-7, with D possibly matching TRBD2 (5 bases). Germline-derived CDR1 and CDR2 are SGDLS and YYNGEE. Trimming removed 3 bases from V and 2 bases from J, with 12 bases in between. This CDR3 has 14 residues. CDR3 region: CASSARTGTYEQYF. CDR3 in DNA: TGTGCCAGCAGCGCCCGGACTGGTACCTACGAGCAGTACTTC.

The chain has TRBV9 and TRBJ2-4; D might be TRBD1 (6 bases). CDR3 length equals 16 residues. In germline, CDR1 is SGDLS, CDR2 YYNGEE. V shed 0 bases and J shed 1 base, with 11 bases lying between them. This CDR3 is CASSVGGGSAKNIQYF. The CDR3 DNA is TGTGCCAGCAGCGTAGGAGGGGGATCGGCCAAAAACATTCAGTACTTC.

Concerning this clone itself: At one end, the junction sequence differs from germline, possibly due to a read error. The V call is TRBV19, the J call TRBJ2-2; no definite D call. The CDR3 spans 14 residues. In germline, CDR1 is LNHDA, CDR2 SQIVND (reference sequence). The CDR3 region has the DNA TGTGCCAGTAGTATAGATGCGAACGCCGGGGAGCTGTTTTTT. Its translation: CASSIDANAGELFF. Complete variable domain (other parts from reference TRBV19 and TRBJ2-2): DGGITQSPKYLFRKEGQNVTLSCEQNLNHDAMYWYRQDPGQGLRLIYYSQIVNDFQKGDIAEGYSVSREKKESFPLTVTSAQKNPTAFYLCASSIDANAGELFFGEGSRLTVL.

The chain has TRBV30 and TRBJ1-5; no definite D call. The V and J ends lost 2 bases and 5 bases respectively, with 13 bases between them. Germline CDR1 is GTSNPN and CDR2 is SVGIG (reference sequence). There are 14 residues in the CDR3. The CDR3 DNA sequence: TGTGCCTGGAGTTCCGACAAAACCGATCAGCCCCAGCATTTT. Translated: CAWSSDKTDQPQHF. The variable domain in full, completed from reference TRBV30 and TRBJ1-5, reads SQTIHQWPATLVQPVGSPLSLECTVEGTSNPNLYWYRQAAGRGLQLLFYSVGIGQISSEVPQNLSASRPQDRQFILSSKKLLLSDSGFYLCAWSSDKTDQPQHFGDGTRLSIL.

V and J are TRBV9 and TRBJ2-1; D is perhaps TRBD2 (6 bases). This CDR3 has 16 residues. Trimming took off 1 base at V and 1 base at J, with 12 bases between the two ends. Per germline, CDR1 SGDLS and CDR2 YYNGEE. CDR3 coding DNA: TGTGCCAGCAGCGTAACGGGGGTAAGGTCCTACAATGAGCAGTTCTTC. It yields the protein CASSVTGVRSYNEQFF.

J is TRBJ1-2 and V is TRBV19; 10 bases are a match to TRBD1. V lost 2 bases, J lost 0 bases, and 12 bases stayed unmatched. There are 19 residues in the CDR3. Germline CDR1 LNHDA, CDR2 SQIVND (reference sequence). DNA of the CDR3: TGTGCCAGTAGTATAAACGTTGAGGGACAGGGGAATCCTAACTATGGCTACACCTTC. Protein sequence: CASSINVEGQGNPNYGYTF. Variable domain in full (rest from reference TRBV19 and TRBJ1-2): DGGITQSPKYLFRKEGQNVTLSCEQNLNHDAMYWYRQDPGQGLRLIYYSQIVNDFQKGDIAEGYSVSREKKESFPLTVTSAQKNPTAFYLCASSINVEGQGNPNYGYTFGSGTRLTVV.

CDR3 bases: TGTGCCAGCAGCACCCGACAGGGGGGGGAGCTGTTTTTT. Its protein is CASSTRQGGELFF. V usage is TRBV7-2 and J usage is TRBJ2-2; 8 bases match TRBD1. The CDR3 has 13 residues. Germline CDR1 SGHTA, CDR2 FQGNSA. Trimming cost V 5 bases and J 8 bases; bases outside gene matches: 4.

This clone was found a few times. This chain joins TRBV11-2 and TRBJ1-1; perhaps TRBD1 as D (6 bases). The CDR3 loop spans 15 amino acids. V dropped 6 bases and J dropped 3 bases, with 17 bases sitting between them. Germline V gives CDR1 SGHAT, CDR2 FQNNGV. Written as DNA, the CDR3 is TGTGCCAGCAGAAAACCGGGACAAACACACACTGAAGCTTTCTTT. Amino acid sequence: CASRKPGQTHTEAFF.

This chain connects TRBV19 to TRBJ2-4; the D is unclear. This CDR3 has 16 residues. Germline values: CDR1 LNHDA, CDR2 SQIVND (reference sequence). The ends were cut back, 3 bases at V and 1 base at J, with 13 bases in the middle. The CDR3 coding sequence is TGTGCCAGTAGTATGATAGGTTCACAGGCCAAAAACATTCAGTACTTC. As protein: CASSMIGSQAKNIQYF.

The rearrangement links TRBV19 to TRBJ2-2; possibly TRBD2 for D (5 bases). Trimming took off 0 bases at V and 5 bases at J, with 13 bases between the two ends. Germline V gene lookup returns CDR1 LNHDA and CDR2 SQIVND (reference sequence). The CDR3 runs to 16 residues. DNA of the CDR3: TGTGCCAGTAGTATAGAGAGACTGCGACTAACCGGGGAGCTGTTTTTT. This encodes CASSIERLRLTGELFF. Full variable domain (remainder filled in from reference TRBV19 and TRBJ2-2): DGGITQSPKYLFRKEGQNVTLSCEQNLNHDAMYWYRQDPGQGLRLIYYSQIVNDFQKGDIAEGYSVSREKKESFPLTVTSAQKNPTAFYLCASSIERLRLTGELFFGEGSRLTVL.

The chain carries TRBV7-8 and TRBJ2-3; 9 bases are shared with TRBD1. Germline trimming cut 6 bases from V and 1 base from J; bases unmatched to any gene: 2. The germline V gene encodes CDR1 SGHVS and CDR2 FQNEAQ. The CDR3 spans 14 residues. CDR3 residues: CASRRDRGTDTQYF. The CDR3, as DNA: TGTGCCAGCAGACGGGACAGGGGCACAGATACGCAGTATTTT.

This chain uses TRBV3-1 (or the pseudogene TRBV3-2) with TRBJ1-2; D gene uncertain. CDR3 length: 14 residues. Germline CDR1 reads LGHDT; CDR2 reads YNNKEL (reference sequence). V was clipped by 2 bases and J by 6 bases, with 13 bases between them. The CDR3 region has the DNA TGTGCCAGCAGCCAAACGATTGGTAGTGATGGCTACACCTTC. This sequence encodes CASSQTIGSDGYTF.